In this sample, the clone carrying this TCR beta chain is medium-sized. Its antigen is unknown. These data are taken from a study of vaccination and CD4 T cells after COVID-19. Study information: According to the study, participants were given two doses of BNT162b2 or mRNA-1273 vaccine. The interval from dose two to post-vaccine sampling had a median of roughly 72 days, and it ranged from 14 to 241. Study-wide findings and caveats: Looking at convalescent patients, 304 of their 307 vaccine-specific clones were spike mono-reactive.

Treatment reported: roughly 11-day PBMC culture with coronavirus spike peptide pools or control peptides (ViraFEST assay). PBMCs, plated at about 2.2 million per well, were grown in the presence of 10 IU/ml IL-2 and around 10 ug/ml peptide pools. The assay that was used to sequence DNA from cultured CD4+ T cells was the Oncomine TCR Beta short-read assay. TCRdb redid the calling of the PCR reads with MiXCR, one entry per CDR3 protein. The sample has around 14,000 distinct CDR3 sequences; 45% to 70% are singletons. The CDR3 runs 17 residues. V lost 5 bases, J lost 0 bases, and 14 bases lay in between. Germline V lookup: CDR1 MNHNS, CDR2 SASEGT.

This TCR derives from a human donor who had recovered from COVID-19. V and J are TRBV6-1 and TRBJ1-6; no clear D gene. Sequencing used CD4+ T cells from blood, cultured in vitro, obtained before SARS-CoV-2 vaccination. As DNA, the CDR3 is TGTGCCAGCAGTAGCACAGCGTTTGGCTCCTATAATTCACCCCTCCACTTT. Translating gives CASSSTAFGSYNSPLHF.